This T cell receptor beta chain was obtained from a study of PD-1 blockade in classical Hodgkin lymphoma. Study-wide findings and caveats: Factors driving the repertoire differences, possibly disease activity or prior therapy, remain undefined.

Every patient relapsed after autologous stem cell transplantation, and brentuximab vedotin exposure varied. This CDR3 has 13 residues. The V end lost 5 bases, the J end lost 2 bases, and 10 bases lay between the germline ends. Germline V gene lookup returns CDR1 SNHLY and CDR2 FYNNEI. Worth noting for this clone: Its antigen is still unknown.

This table comes from immunoSEQ multiplex PCR, and its TCRdb copy is limited to in-frame clones, with some not included. The sample has 25,000 to 30,000 clones, around four fifths seen once. This clonotype was sampled from a human donor with classical Hodgkin lymphoma. The chain combines TRBV2 with TRBJ2-7; D is ambiguous. The input for sequencing was peripheral blood mononuclear cells (PBMCs), taken before the second cycle of nivolumab. The CDR3, as DNA: TGTGCCAGCAGTCCAGACACTACCTACGAGCAGTACTTC. This encodes CASSPDTTYEQYF. Looking up the rest from reference TRBV2 and TRBJ2-7 gives the full variable domain: EPEVTQTPSHQVTQMGQEVILRCVPISNHLYFYWYRQILGQKVEFLVSFYNNEISEKSEIFDDQFSVERPDGSNFTLKIRSTKLEDSAMYFCASSPDTTYEQYFGPGTRLTVT.